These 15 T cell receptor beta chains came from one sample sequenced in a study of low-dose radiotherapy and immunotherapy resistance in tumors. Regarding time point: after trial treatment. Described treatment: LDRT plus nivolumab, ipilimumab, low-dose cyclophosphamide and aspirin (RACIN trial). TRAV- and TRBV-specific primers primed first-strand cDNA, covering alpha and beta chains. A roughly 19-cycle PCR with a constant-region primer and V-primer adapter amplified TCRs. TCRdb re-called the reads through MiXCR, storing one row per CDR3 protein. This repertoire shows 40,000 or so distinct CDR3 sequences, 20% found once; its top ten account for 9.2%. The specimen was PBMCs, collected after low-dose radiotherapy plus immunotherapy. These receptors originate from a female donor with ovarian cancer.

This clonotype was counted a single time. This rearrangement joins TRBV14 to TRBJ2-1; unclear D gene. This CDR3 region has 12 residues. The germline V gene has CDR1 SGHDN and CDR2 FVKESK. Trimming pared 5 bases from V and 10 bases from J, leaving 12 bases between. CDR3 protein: CASSERPHEQFF. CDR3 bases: TGTGCCAGCAGCGAGCGCCCGCACGAGCAGTTCTTC. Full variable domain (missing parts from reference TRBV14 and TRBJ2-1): EAGVTQFPSHSVIEKGQTVTLRCDPISGHDNLYWYRRVMGKEIKFLLHFVKESKQDESGMPNNRFLAERTGGTYSTLKVQPAELEDSGVYFCASSERPHEQFFGPGTRLTVL.

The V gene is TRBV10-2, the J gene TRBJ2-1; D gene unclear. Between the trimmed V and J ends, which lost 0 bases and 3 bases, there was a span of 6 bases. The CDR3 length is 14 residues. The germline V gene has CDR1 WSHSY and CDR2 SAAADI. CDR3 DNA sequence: TGCGCCAGCAGTGAGTCGGGGAACTACAATGAGCAGTTCTTC. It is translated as CASSESGNYNEQFF.

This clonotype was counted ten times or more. CDR3 region: CASSQDRYNQPQHF. The CDR3, as DNA: TGCGCCAGCAGCCAGGACAGATACAATCAGCCCCAGCATTTT. The chain recombines TRBV4-1 with TRBJ1-5; D is perhaps TRBD1 (6 bases). Trimming took off 3 bases at V and 3 bases at J, with 9 bases between the two ends. The CDR3 sequence is 14 residues long. Germline loops: CDR1 MGHRA, CDR2 YSYEKL.

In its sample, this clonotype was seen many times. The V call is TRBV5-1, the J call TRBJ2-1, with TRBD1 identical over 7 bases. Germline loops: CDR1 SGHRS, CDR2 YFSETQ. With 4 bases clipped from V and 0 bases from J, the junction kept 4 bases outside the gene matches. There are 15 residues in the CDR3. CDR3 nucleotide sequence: TGCGCCAGCAGCACGACAGGGAGCTCCTACAATGAGCAGTTCTTC. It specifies CASSTTGSSYNEQFF.

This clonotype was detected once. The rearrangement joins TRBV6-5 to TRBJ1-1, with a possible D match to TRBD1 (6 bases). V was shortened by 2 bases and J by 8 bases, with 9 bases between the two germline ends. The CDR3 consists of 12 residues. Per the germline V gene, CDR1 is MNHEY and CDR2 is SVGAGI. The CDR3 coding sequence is TGTGCCAGCAGTTACCGAGGACAGGAAGCTTTCTTT. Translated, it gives CASSYRGQEAFF.

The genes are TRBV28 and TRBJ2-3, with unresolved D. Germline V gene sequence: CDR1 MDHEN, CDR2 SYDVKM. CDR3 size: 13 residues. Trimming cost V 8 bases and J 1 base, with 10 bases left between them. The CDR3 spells CASSSIGTDTQYF. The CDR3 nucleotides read TGTGCCAGCTCCTCCATAGGCACAGATACGCAGTATTTT.

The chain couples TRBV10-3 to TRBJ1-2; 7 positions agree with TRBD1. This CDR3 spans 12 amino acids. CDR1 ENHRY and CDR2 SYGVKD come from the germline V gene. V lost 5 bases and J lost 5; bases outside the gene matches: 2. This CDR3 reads CAISPGQYGYTF. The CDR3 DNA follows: TGTGCCATCAGTCCGGGACAGTATGGCTACACCTTC.

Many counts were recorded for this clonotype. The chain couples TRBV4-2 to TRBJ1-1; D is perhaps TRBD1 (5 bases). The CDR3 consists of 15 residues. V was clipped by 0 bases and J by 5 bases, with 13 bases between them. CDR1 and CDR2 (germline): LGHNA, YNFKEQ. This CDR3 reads CASSQDLVGETEAFF. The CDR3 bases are TGTGCCAGCAGCCAAGATCTAGTAGGGGAGACTGAAGCTTTCTTT.

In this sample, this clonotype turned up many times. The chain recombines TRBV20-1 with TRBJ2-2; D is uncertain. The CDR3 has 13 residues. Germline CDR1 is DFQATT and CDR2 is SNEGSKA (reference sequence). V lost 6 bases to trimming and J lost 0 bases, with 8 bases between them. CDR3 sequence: CSAHDSNTGELFF. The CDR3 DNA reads TGCAGTGCCCACGACTCGAACACCGGGGAGCTGTTTTTT.

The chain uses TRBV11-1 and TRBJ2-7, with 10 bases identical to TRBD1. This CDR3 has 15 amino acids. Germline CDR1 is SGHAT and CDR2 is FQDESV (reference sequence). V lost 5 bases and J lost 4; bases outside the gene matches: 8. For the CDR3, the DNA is TGTGCCAGCAGCCCATCGGGACAGGGGAGGTACGAGCAGTACTTC. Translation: CASSPSGQGRYEQYF.

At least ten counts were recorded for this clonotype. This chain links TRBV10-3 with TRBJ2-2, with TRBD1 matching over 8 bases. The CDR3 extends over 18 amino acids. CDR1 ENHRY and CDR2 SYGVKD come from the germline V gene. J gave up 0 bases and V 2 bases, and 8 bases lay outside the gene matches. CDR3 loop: CAISERRAGGPNTGELFF. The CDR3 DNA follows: TGTGCCATCAGTGAGCGGAGGGCAGGGGGCCCGAACACCGGGGAGCTGTTTTTT.

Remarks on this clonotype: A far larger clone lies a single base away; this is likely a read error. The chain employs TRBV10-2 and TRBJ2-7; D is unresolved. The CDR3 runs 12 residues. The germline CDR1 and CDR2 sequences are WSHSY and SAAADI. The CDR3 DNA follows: TGTGCCATCATGTCAGAGACCTACGAGCAGTACTTC. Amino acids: CAIMSETYEQYF.

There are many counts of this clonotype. The CDR3 bases are TGTGCCAGCACCGACTTGAGCTCCTACAATGAGCAGTTCTTC. It codes for CASTDLSSYNEQFF. This chain links TRBV2 with TRBJ2-1; D call uncertain. Between the trimmed V and J ends, which lost 7 bases and 0 bases, there was a span of 10 bases. This CDR3 is 14 amino acids long. Germline V gene lookup returns CDR1 SNHLY and CDR2 FYNNEI. The variable domain in full, with the rest retrieved from reference TRBV2 and TRBJ2-1, is EPEVTQTPSHQVTQMGQEVILRCVPISNHLYFYWYRQILGQKVEFLVSFYNNEISEKSEIFDDQFSVERPDGSNFTLKIRSTKLEDSAMYFCASTDLSSYNEQFFGPGTRLTVL.

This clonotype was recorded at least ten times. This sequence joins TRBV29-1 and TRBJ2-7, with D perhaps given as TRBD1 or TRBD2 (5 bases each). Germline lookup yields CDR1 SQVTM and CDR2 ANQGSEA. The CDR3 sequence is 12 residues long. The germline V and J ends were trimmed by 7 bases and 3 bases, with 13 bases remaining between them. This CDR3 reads CSAVGEYYEQYF. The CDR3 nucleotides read TGCAGCGCCGTGGGGGAATACTACGAGCAGTACTTC.

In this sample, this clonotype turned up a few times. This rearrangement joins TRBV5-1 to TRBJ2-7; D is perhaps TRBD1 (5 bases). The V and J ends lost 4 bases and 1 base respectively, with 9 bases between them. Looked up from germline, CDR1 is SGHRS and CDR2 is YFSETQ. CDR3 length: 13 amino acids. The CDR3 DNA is TGCGCCAGCAGCAAGACAGAGTCCTACGAGCAGTACTTC. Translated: CASSKTESYEQYF.